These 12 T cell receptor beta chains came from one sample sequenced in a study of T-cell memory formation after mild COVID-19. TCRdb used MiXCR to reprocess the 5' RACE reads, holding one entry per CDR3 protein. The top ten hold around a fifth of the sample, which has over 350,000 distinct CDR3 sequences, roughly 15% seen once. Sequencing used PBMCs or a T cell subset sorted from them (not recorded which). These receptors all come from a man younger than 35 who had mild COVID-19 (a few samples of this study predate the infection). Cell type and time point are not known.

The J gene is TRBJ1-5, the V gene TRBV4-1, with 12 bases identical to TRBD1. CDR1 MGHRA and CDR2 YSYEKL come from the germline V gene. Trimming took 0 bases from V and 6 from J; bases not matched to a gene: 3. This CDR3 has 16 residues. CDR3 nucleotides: TGCGCCAGCAGCCAAGAGGGGACAGGGGGCCTTCAGCCCCAGCATTTT. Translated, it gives CASSQEGTGGLQPQHF.

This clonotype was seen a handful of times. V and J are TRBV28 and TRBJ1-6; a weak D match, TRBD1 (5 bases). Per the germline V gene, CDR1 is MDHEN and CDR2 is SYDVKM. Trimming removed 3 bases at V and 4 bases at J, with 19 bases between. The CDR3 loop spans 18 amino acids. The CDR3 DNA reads TGTGCCAGCAGTTTCCGCTGGGGCGGCAGTCCTTATAATTCACCCCTCCACTTT. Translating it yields CASSFRWGGSPYNSPLHF.

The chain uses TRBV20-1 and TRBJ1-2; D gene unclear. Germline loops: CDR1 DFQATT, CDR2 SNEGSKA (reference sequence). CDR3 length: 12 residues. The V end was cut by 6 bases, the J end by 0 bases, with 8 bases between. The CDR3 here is CSADGSNYGYTF. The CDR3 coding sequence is TGCAGTGCCGACGGATCTAACTATGGCTACACCTTC.

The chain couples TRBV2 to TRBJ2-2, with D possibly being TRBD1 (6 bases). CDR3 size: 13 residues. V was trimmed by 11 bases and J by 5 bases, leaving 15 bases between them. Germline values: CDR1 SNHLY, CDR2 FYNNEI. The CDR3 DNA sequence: TGTGCCGGGACACCGGCCGAGACCGGGGAGCTGTTTTTT. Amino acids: CAGTPAETGELFF.

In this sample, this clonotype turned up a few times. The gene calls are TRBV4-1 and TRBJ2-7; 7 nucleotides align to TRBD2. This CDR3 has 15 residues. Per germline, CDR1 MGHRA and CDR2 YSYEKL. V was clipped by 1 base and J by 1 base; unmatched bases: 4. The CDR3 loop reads CASSQVGSGSYEQYF. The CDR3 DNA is TGCGCCAGCAGCCAAGTTGGTAGCGGGTCCTACGAGCAGTACTTC.

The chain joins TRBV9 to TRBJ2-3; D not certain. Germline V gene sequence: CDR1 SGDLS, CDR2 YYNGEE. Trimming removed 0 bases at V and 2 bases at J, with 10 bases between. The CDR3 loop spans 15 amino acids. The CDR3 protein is CASSVVPTHTDTQYF. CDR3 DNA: TGTGCCAGCAGCGTAGTACCAACCCACACAGATACGCAGTATTTT.

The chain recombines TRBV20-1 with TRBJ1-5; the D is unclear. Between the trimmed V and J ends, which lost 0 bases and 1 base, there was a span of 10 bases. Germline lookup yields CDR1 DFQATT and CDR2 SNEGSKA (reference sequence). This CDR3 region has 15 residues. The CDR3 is CSARDSRFSNQPQHF. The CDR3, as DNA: TGCAGTGCTAGAGATTCTCGTTTCAGCAATCAGCCCCAGCATTTT.

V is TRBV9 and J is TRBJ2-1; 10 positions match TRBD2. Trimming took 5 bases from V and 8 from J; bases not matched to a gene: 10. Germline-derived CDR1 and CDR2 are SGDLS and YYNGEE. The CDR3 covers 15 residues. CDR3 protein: CASRPAGGPPDEQFF. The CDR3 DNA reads TGTGCCAGCAGACCAGCGGGGGGGCCTCCCGATGAGCAGTTCTTC.

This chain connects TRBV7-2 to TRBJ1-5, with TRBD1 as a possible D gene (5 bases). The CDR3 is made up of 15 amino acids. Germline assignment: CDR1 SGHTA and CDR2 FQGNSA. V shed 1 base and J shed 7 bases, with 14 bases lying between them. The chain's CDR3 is CASSLVGGLNQPQHF. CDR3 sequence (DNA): TGTGCCAGCAGCTTAGTGGGGGGACTAAACCAGCCCCAGCATTTT.

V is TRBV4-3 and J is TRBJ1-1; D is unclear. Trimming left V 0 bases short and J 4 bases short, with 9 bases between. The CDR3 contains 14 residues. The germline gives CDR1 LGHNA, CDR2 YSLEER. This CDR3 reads CASSQEWYATEAFF. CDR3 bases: TGCGCCAGCAGCCAAGAGTGGTATGCCACTGAAGCTTTCTTT.

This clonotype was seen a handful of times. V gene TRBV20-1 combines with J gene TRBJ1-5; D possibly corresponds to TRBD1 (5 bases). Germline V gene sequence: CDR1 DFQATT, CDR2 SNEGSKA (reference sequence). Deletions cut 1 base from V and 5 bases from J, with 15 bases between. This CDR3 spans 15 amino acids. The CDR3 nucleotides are TGCAGTGCTAGAGCGGTGGGGGGGATGGATCAGCCCCAGCATTTT. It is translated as CSARAVGGMDQPQHF.

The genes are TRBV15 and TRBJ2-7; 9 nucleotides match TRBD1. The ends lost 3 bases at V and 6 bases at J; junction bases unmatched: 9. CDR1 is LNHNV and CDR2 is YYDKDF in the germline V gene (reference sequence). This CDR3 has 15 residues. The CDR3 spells CATSRGGTGLGEQYV. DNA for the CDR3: TGTGCCACCAGCAGGGGCGGGACAGGGTTGGGCGAGCAGTACGTC.